Below, 22 T cell receptor beta chains from the same sample are listed, as sequenced in a study of low-dose radiotherapy and immunotherapy resistance in tumors. The time point here: before trial treatment. With TRAV- and TRBV-specific primers, first-strand cDNA was made, covering the alpha and beta chains. Over about 19 PCR cycles, TCRs were amplified from a constant-region primer and V-primer adapter. TCRdb analysed the reads with MiXCR anew, one entry per CDR3 protein. The sample lists tens of thousands of distinct CDR3 sequences; more than 25% were seen once. Specimen: PBMCs, collected before treatment. These receptors were obtained from a female donor with ovarian cancer.

This clonotype was picked up many times. The J gene is TRBJ1-1, the V gene TRBV6-2 or TRBV6-3, with D unclear. The germline V and J ends were trimmed by 3 bases and 0 bases, with 11 bases remaining between them. The germline gives CDR1 MNHEY, CDR2 SVGEGT. This CDR3 comprises 15 residues. The CDR3 spells CASSYGSLMNTEAFF. As DNA, the CDR3 is TGTGCCAGCAGTTATGGGAGCCTCATGAACACTGAAGCTTTCTTT.

Many counts were recorded for this clonotype. The gene calls are TRBV9 and TRBJ2-2; D gene ambiguous. The V and J ends lost 0 bases and 6 bases respectively, with 9 bases between them. Germline V CDR1 and CDR2: SGDLS, YYNGEE. The CDR3 runs 14 residues. The CDR3 DNA sequence: TGTGCCAGCAGCGTAGTCGTTCGGGCCGGGGAGCTGTTTTTT. Encoded protein: CASSVVVRAGELFF.

For this clonotype: One base away lies a much larger clone, so this may be a sequencing read error. This likely comes from a read error, as the CDR3 has no conserved phenylalanine or tryptophan at its end. The rearrangement uses TRBV6-2 or TRBV6-3 and TRBJ2-1, with 11 bases aligning to TRBD2. CDR1 is MNHEY and CDR2 is SVGEGT in the germline V gene. The CDR3 runs to 15 residues. With 5 bases clipped from V and 4 bases from J, the junction kept 4 bases outside the gene matches. CDR3 nucleotide sequence: TGTGCCAGCAGTCCGGGACTAGCGGTTTACAATGAGCAGTTCTTA. This encodes CASSPGLAVYNEQFL.

This clonotype appeared many times. The chain recombines TRBV5-6 with TRBJ1-5; TRBD1 aligns across 10 bases. The CDR3 is made up of 15 amino acids. V shed 3 bases and J 3 bases; nucleotides not matched to a gene: 3. The V gene's germline CDR1 is SGHDT and CDR2 YYEEEE. The DNA for the CDR3 is TGTGCCAGCAGCTACGGGACAGGGGACAATCAGCCCCAGCATTTT. Translated: CASSYGTGDNQPQHF.

This chain connects TRBV28 to TRBJ2-3, with TRBD2 identical over 11 bases. There are 15 residues in the CDR3. Germline assignment: CDR1 MDHEN and CDR2 SYDVKM. Trimming removed 5 bases from V and 1 base from J; junction bases left unmatched: 2. The CDR3 reads CASSLGLAGTDTQYF. DNA for the CDR3: TGTGCCAGCAGTCTGGGACTAGCGGGCACAGATACGCAGTATTTT.

This clonotype occurred many times. This rearrangement joins TRBV19 to TRBJ2-7; 7 bases align to TRBD1. Germline trimming cut 7 bases from V and 0 bases from J; bases unmatched to any gene: 6. There are 14 residues in the CDR3. Germline V lookup: CDR1 LNHDA, CDR2 SQIVND (reference sequence). In DNA, the CDR3 is TGTGCCAGTAAGGGATACAGGGGCTCCTACGAGCAGTACTTC. This sequence encodes CASKGYRGSYEQYF. Based on the CDR3 plus reference TRBV19 and TRBJ2-7, the full variable domain is DGGITQSPKYLFRKEGQNVTLSCEQNLNHDAMYWYRQDPGQGLRLIYYSQIVNDFQKGDIAEGYSVSREKKESFPLTVTSAQKNPTAFYLCASKGYRGSYEQYFGPGTRLTVT.

The chain couples TRBV4-3 to TRBJ2-2; D remains unclear. The CDR3 is 15 amino acids. Germline V gene lookup returns CDR1 LGHNA and CDR2 YSLEER. Trimming removed 4 bases from V and 3 bases from J, with 12 bases in between. The DNA for the CDR3 is TGCGCCAGCAGCCTTTCCGCGCACGACACCGGGGAGCTGTTTTTT. It yields the protein CASSLSAHDTGELFF.

As concerns this clonotype: A far larger clone is one base from this, pointing to a likely read error. The chain recombines TRBV28 with TRBJ1-6; 8 bases are a match to TRBD1. The germline V gene has CDR1 MDHEN and CDR2 SYDVKM. The CDR3 runs 15 residues. The CDR3 DNA reads TGTGCCTGCAGTACACAGGGGGCCTATAATTCACCCCTCCACTTT. It encodes CACSTQGAYNSPLHF.

This clonotype was found a few times. The J gene is TRBJ2-1, the V gene TRBV4-2; the D gene could be TRBD1 or TRBD2 (5 bases each). There are 17 residues in the CDR3. The ends were cut back, 4 bases at V and 7 bases at J, with 23 bases in the middle. CDR1 LGHNA and CDR2 YNFKEQ come from the germline V gene. CDR3 sequence reads: CASSPEFTGTPANEQFF. CDR3 coding DNA: TGTGCCAGCAGCCCGGAGTTTACCGGGACCCCAGCTAATGAGCAGTTCTTC.

At least ten counts were recorded for this clonotype. The chain combines TRBV27 with TRBJ2-6; perhaps TRBD1 as D (5 bases). Germline V gene data show CDR1 as MNHEY and CDR2 as SMNVEV (reference sequence). The CDR3 sequence is 13 residues long. V was cut by 4 bases and J by 10 bases, with 11 bases left in between. For the CDR3, the DNA is TGTGCCAGCAGTTCCAAAGGGGTTAACGTCCTGACTTTC. Its translation is CASSSKGVNVLTF.

This clonotype has a handful of counts. The chain couples TRBV10-3 to TRBJ1-1; tentatively, D is TRBD1 (6 bases). The CDR3 covers 12 residues. The V gene lost 4 bases and the J gene lost 6 bases, with 9 bases spanning the gap. The germline CDR1 and CDR2 sequences are ENHRY and SYGVKD. CDR3 DNA sequence: TGTGCCATCAGTGGGGGGGGCGCTGAAGCTTTCTTT. It encodes CAISGGGAEAFF.

The V gene is TRBV6-2 or TRBV6-3, the J gene TRBJ2-6; TRBD1 agrees at 8 bases. Germline CDR1 is MNHEY and CDR2 is SVGEGT. There are 16 residues in the CDR3. J lost 0 bases, V lost 5 bases, and 3 bases had no gene match. CDR3 sequence: CASSDGQGSGANVLTF. As DNA, the CDR3 is TGTGCCAGCAGTGACGGACAGGGCTCTGGGGCCAACGTCCTGACTTTC.

The V gene is TRBV6-1, the J gene TRBJ2-7; unclear D gene. In germline, CDR1 is MNHNS, CDR2 SASEGT. The V end lost 6 bases, the J end lost 5 bases, and 14 bases lay between the germline ends. This CDR3 contains 13 residues. As DNA, the CDR3 is TGTGCCAGCAGAGCCGGTGGGATCCACGAGCAGTACTTC. This encodes CASRAGGIHEQYF.

This chain connects TRBV28 to TRBJ2-7; tentative D call: TRBD2 (7 bases). CDR3 size: 15 residues. Germline V lookup: CDR1 MDHEN, CDR2 SYDVKM. The V end lost 2 bases, the J end lost 2 bases, and 13 bases lay between the germline ends. The CDR3, as DNA: TGTGCCAGCAGTTTAGGGGGGGCGCAGGCCTACGAGCAGTACTTC. Protein product: CASSLGGAQAYEQYF.

The rearrangement links TRBV19 to TRBJ2-1, with D possibly being TRBD2 (6 bases). CDR1 and CDR2 from the germline V gene are LNHDA and SQIVND (reference sequence). V lost 3 bases to trimming and J lost 0 bases, with 12 bases between them. CDR3 size: 16 residues. In nucleotides, the CDR3 is TGTGCCAGTAGTATCAAGGACGGGAGCTCCTACAATGAGCAGTTCTTC. Protein sequence: CASSIKDGSSYNEQFF.

This clonotype was counted once. The rearrangement joins TRBV7-3 to TRBJ1-1; D gene uncertain. V lost 0 bases to trimming and J lost 10 bases, with 9 bases between them. There are 12 residues in the CDR3. The germline V gene has CDR1 SGHTA and CDR2 FQGTGA. The CDR3 is CASSLTGGRAFF. The CDR3 coding sequence is TGTGCCAGCAGCTTAACTGGAGGGAGAGCTTTCTTT.

Many counts were recorded for this clonotype. V is TRBV2 and J is TRBJ1-1; 7 bases fit TRBD1. The CDR3 is made up of 13 amino acids. The germline V gene has CDR1 SNHLY and CDR2 FYNNEI. Trimming at V came to 5 bases and at J to 3 bases, leaving 3 bases not matched to a gene. In nucleotides, the CDR3 is TGTGCCAGCAGTACCGACAGGGACACTGAAGCTTTCTTT. This translates into CASSTDRDTEAFF.

In its sample, this clonotype was seen many times. The chain carries TRBV19 and TRBJ1-2; TRBD1 might be the D (5 bases). The CDR3 loop spans 17 amino acids. The germline gives CDR1 LNHDA, CDR2 SQIVND (reference sequence). Trimming took off 7 bases at V and 0 bases at J, with 21 bases between the two ends. As DNA, the CDR3 is TGTGCCAGTACCTCCCCGGGACTAACAACGACTAACTATGGCTACACCTTC. It specifies CASTSPGLTTTNYGYTF.

Many counts were recorded for this clonotype. The gene calls are TRBV9 and TRBJ1-1; D unresolved. V was shortened by 4 bases and J by 11 bases, with 21 bases between the two germline ends. Germline-derived CDR1 and CDR2 are SGDLS and YYNGEE. This CDR3 is built from 14 residues. In DNA, the CDR3 is TGTGCCAGCAGCCCTTCACGAGAGAAGGTGCCCGCTTTCTTT. Encoded protein: CASSPSREKVPAFF.

As regards this clonotype: This may stem from a read error, because a much larger clone lies one nucleotide away. The V and J genes are TRBV29-1 and TRBJ2-7, with D unclear. Looked up from germline, CDR1 is SQVTM and CDR2 is ANQGSEA. There are 11 residues in the CDR3. CDR3 region: CSVEQTEEQHF. CDR3 coding DNA: TGCAGCGTTGAGCAAACAGAGGAGCAGCACTTC.

This clonotype was counted many times. V gene TRBV7-2 combines with J gene TRBJ2-4; TRBD1 is a possible D gene (6 bases). The CDR3 is 13 amino acids. The germline V gene has CDR1 SGHTA and CDR2 FQGNSA. The germline V and J ends were trimmed by 3 bases and 6 bases, with 9 bases remaining between them. CDR3 in DNA: TGTGCCAGCAGCTTGCAGGGGTCAAACATTCAGTACTTC. It translates to CASSLQGSNIQYF.

Many counts were recorded for this clonotype. The V gene is TRBV10-3, the J gene TRBJ2-4; 8 bases are a match to TRBD2. In germline, CDR1 is ENHRY, CDR2 SYGVKD. After removal of 0 bases from V and 8 bases from J, the junction contained 3 bases not matched to a gene. This CDR3 has 14 amino acids. In DNA, the CDR3 is TGTGCCATCAGTGAGTCGACCGGGGGGGACATTCAGTACTTC. Amino acids: CAISESTGGDIQYF.